The entry below describes one T cell receptor (beta chain). The antigen is not known. This table comes from immunoSEQ multiplex PCR, and its TCRdb copy is limited to in-frame clones, with some not included. The data contain some 38,000 clones, about 80% of them singletons. The source of the sample is a study of STAT5B mutations in CD4+ large granular lymphocyte leukemia. Buffy coats from healthy blood donors served as controls. Broader study findings: Data were not HLA-matched across samples. 8/27 top patient clones versus 2/35 control clones were TRBV06-family. CD4-sorted patient repertoires seemed more clonal than healthy CD4+ repertoires.

CDR1 is SGHTA and CDR2 is FQGNSA in the germline V gene. This CDR3 region has 15 residues. J was trimmed by 4 bases and V by 6 bases; bases with no gene match: 12. The sequenced material came from CD4+ T cells from blood buffy coats. The clonotype was recovered from a human donor in good health. The V call is TRBV7-2, the J call TRBJ2-7; 7 bases line up with TRBD1. CDR3 in DNA: TGTGCCAGCAGGGTGGGACAGCTGATGAGATACGAGCAGTACTTC. Its protein product is CASRVGQLMRYEQYF.